Following are 21 T cell receptor beta chains from one sample sequenced in a study of blood T cell repertoires in COVID-19. Measured with immunoSEQ multiplex PCR; TCRdb has only the in-frame clones, and not every one. The table includes approximately 40,000 clones, about nine tenths detected once. The sequenced sample was peripheral blood. The receptors here all came from a human donor in a cohort sampled during active COVID-19.

This clone was seen only a few times. The genes are TRBV5-1 and TRBJ1-6; D perhaps matches TRBD1 (5 bases). Between the trimmed V and J ends, which lost 2 bases and 9 bases, there was a span of 12 bases. In germline, CDR1 is SGHRS, CDR2 YFSETQ. The CDR3 consists of 14 residues. Written as DNA, the CDR3 is TGCGCCAGCAGCTTCGCCGACGGGGGTTCACCCCTCCACTTT. It yields the protein CASSFADGGSPLHF.

The rearrangement links TRBV5-1 to TRBJ1-6; D unresolved. V lost 6 bases, J lost 7 bases, and 14 bases lay in between. The germline V gene has CDR1 SGHRS and CDR2 YFSETQ. CDR3 size: 14 residues. Written as DNA, the CDR3 is TGCGCCAGCACCGCCGGACTGGAAAATTCACCCCTCCACTTT. This gives the protein CASTAGLENSPLHF.

V and J are TRBV7-8 and TRBJ1-1, with D unresolved. Germline lookup yields CDR1 SGHVS and CDR2 FQNEAQ. The V and J ends lost 0 bases and 6 bases respectively, with 11 bases between them. There are 14 residues in the CDR3. The DNA for the CDR3 is TGTGCCAGCAGCTTAGCCGGGGAGGCGGCTGAAGCTTTCTTT. This codes for CASSLAGEAAEAFF.

The chain couples TRBV27 to TRBJ2-7, with 7 bases identical to TRBD2. V lost 7 bases to trimming and J lost 4 bases; unmatched junction nucleotides: 4. The CDR3 is 12 residues long. Germline V gene data show CDR1 as MNHEY and CDR2 as SMNVEV (reference sequence). The CDR3 region is CASTSAGYEQYF. The CDR3 DNA reads as TGTGCCAGCACTTCAGCGGGATACGAGCAGTACTTC.

The chain uses TRBV7-9 and TRBJ2-1; 11 bases agree with TRBD2. Germline V lookup: CDR1 SEHNR, CDR2 FQNEAQ (reference sequence). The CDR3 length is 16 residues. The J segment lost 5 bases and the V segment lost 5 bases, leaving 8 bases of the junction unmatched. The CDR3 DNA sequence: TGTGCCAGCAGCCCTGCCGGGACTAGCGGTCACAATGAGCAGTTCTTC. Translation gives CASSPAGTSGHNEQFF.

The gene calls are TRBV30 and TRBJ1-1, with TRBD1 identical over 11 bases. Germline CDR1 is GTSNPN and CDR2 is SVGIG (reference sequence). The CDR3 covers 15 residues. Trimming at V came to 7 bases and at J to 1 base, leaving 8 bases not matched to a gene. Written as DNA, the CDR3 is TGTGCCTCGACTGGACAGGGGGCGGCGAACACTGAAGCTTTCTTT. It is translated as CASTGQGAANTEAFF.

The chain is built from TRBV15 and TRBJ2-3, with D possibly matching TRBD2 (5 bases). The V end lost 5 bases, the J end lost 0 bases, and 18 bases lay between the germline ends. The CDR3 sequence is 17 residues long. Germline lookup yields CDR1 LNHNV and CDR2 YYDKDF (reference sequence). The CDR3 DNA reads as TGTGCCACCAGCGGCCGAGTAGGTGGGAGAAGCACAGATACGCAGTATTTT. This translates into CATSGRVGGRSTDTQYF. The full variable domain, rest sourced from reference TRBV15 and TRBJ2-3, is DAMVIQNPRYQVTQFGKPVTLSCSQTLNHNVMYWYQQKSSQAPKLLFHYYDKDFNNEADTPDNFQSRRPNTSFCFLDIRSPGLGDTAMYLCATSGRVGGRSTDTQYFGPGTRLTVL.

In this sample, this clone turned up once. V is TRBV7-2 and J is TRBJ2-5; a possible D gene is TRBD2 (5 bases). Trimming shortened V by 5 bases and J by 4 bases, and 14 bases separated the two germline ends. Germline loops: CDR1 SGHTA, CDR2 FQGNSA. The CDR3 has 14 amino acids. The CDR3 DNA reads TGTGCCAGCAGCATTACGAGAGGACTAGAGACCCAGTACTTC. It specifies CASSITRGLETQYF.

The V gene is TRBV18, the J gene TRBJ2-3, with 8 bases matching TRBD2. The CDR3 contains 15 residues. V lost 4 bases, J lost 1 base, and 4 bases stayed unmatched. Germline values: CDR1 KGHSH, CDR2 LQKENI. Here the CDR3 DNA reads TGTGCCAGCTCACTGATACTAGCGGGCACAGATACGCAGTATTTT. Protein product: CASSLILAGTDTQYF. Full variable domain (missing parts from reference TRBV18 and TRBJ2-3): NAGVMQNPRHLVRRRGQEARLRCSPMKGHSHVYWYRQLPEEGLKFMVYLQKENIIDESGMPKERFSAEFPKEGPSILRIQQVVRGDSAAYFCASSLILAGTDTQYFGPGTRLTVL.

The chain uses TRBV27 and TRBJ2-1, with 8 bases identical to TRBD1. CDR1 and CDR2 (germline): MNHEY, SMNVEV (reference sequence). This CDR3 has 14 amino acids. V shed 8 bases, J shed 6 bases, and the junction held 9 bases outside the gene matches. This CDR3 is CASSDRGRINEQFF. CDR3 DNA: TGTGCCAGCTCTGACAGGGGTCGGATCAATGAGCAGTTCTTC.

The V gene is TRBV7-9, the J gene TRBJ2-4, with no clear D. The germline V gene encodes CDR1 SEHNR and CDR2 FQNEAQ (reference sequence). The CDR3 consists of 14 residues. Trimming stripped 3 bases from V and 7 bases from J, with 13 bases between. The DNA for the CDR3 is TGTGCCAGCAGCTTGGCAGGCCCTCAGAACATTCAGTACTTC. The encoded protein is CASSLAGPQNIQYF.

This rearrangement joins TRBV24-1 to TRBJ2-6; 8 nucleotides match TRBD1. Germline CDR1 and CDR2: KGHDR and SFDVKD. V was pared by 3 bases and J by 3 bases, with 3 bases of the junction left unmatched. This CDR3 is 16 amino acids long. CDR3 region: CATSDPGGYGANVLTF. The DNA of the CDR3 is TGTGCCACCAGTGATCCAGGGGGCTATGGGGCCAACGTCCTGACTTTC.

This clone was found a few times. This chain uses TRBV4-2 with TRBJ2-5; 13 nucleotides align to TRBD2. J gave up 1 base and V 4 bases, and 9 bases lay outside the gene matches. Germline CDR1 LGHNA, CDR2 YNFKEQ. The length of the CDR3 is 18 residues. CDR3 loop: CASSRAGLAGITQETQYF. CDR3 sequence (DNA): TGTGCCAGCAGCCGTGCGGGACTAGCGGGGATTACCCAAGAGACCCAGTACTTC.

V is TRBV7-9 and J is TRBJ2-3, with D perhaps matching TRBD1 (5 bases). The germline gives CDR1 SEHNR, CDR2 FQNEAQ (reference sequence). The V end lost 7 bases, the J end lost 0 bases, and 11 bases lay between the germline ends. The CDR3 covers 14 residues. CDR3 sequence (DNA): TGTGCCAGCACTCGGCAGGGAAGCACAGATACGCAGTATTTT. Translating gives CASTRQGSTDTQYF.

As for this clone: Different DNA sequences within this sample yield the same CDR3. The chain couples TRBV7-9 to TRBJ1-5, with D perhaps TRBD1 (5 bases). V lost 0 bases and J 4 bases, leaving 7 bases between the germline ends. Germline lookup yields CDR1 SEHNR and CDR2 FQNEAQ (reference sequence). The CDR3 covers 14 residues. The CDR3 spells CASSLASGNQPQHF. The CDR3 DNA reads TGTGCCAGCAGCTTAGCGTCAGGGAATCAGCCCCAGCATTTT.

The rearrangement links TRBV14 to TRBJ2-5; the D gene is possibly TRBD2 (5 bases). This CDR3 is 13 amino acids long. Trimming pared 11 bases from V and 1 base from J, leaving 14 bases between. In germline, CDR1 is SGHDN, CDR2 FVKESK. The CDR3 nucleotides read TGTGCCCCCGGGGATTCCTTCCAAGAGACCCAGTACTTC. Encoded protein: CAPGDSFQETQYF.

This clone was counted once. The chain employs TRBV5-5 and TRBJ1-3; possible D gene TRBD1, 6 bases. The CDR3 loop spans 14 amino acids. Looked up from germline, CDR1 is SGHKS and CDR2 is YYEKEE (reference sequence). V was shortened by 0 bases and J by 4 bases, with 8 bases between the two germline ends. CDR3 protein: CASSLGRGGNTIYF. CDR3 bases: TGTGCCAGCAGCTTGGGCAGGGGAGGAAACACCATATATTTT.

V and J are TRBV6-4 and TRBJ2-5; TRBD1 is a possible D gene (6 bases). Trimming took 4 bases from V and 5 from J, leaving 14 bases between them. This CDR3 is 14 amino acids long. Germline lookup yields CDR1 MRHNA and CDR2 SNTAGT. In DNA, the CDR3 is TGTGCCAGCAGTGCCTCTGGGGGCCGGGAGACCCAGTACTTC. Translated, it gives CASSASGGRETQYF.

This clone was detected once. The V and J genes are TRBV2 and TRBJ1-4; 8 positions agree with TRBD1. Germline V CDR1 and CDR2: SNHLY, FYNNEI. The CDR3 extends over 15 amino acids. V dropped 7 bases and J dropped 2; count of bases not matched to a gene: 6. The CDR3 here is CASKDRVATNEKLFF. The CDR3 bases are TGTGCCAGCAAGGACAGGGTGGCCACTAATGAAAAACTGTTTTTT.

This chain uses TRBV20-1 with TRBJ2-6; D may be TRBD1 (6 bases). Germline CDR1 and CDR2: DFQATT and SNEGSKA (reference sequence). The V and J ends lost 3 bases and 4 bases respectively, with 19 bases between them. The CDR3 covers 17 residues. The CDR3 reads CSASGIHSGVGANVLTF. For the CDR3, the DNA is TGCAGTGCTAGTGGGATCCACTCAGGGGTAGGGGCCAACGTCCTGACTTTC.

The chain couples TRBV10-3 to TRBJ2-7, with D perhaps matching TRBD2 (5 bases). The germline gives CDR1 ENHRY, CDR2 SYGVKD. V dropped 5 bases and J dropped 4 bases, with 18 bases sitting between them. The CDR3 is made up of 15 amino acids. In nucleotides, the CDR3 is TGTGCCATCAGTTTTGCACCGGGAAGGTATTACGAGCAGTACTTC. This sequence encodes CAISFAPGRYYEQYF.